These 26 T cell receptor beta chains were sequenced from one sample in a study of cytomegalovirus exposure and HLA in healthy donors. Assay: immunoSEQ multiplex PCR; the TCRdb copy retains only in-frame clones and omits some. The table has some 160,000 clones, 88% seen once. Sequencing was performed on PBMCs. Every receptor here comes from a man younger than 30 in good health and CMV-seronegative.

The J gene is TRBJ1-1, the V gene TRBV6-5; D call uncertain. Germline V CDR1 and CDR2: MNHEY, SVGAGI. The CDR3 totals 13 residues. The V and J ends lost 2 bases and 5 bases respectively, with 9 bases between them. For the CDR3, the DNA is TGTGCCAGCAGTTACAGACGGACTACTGAAGCTTTCTTT. Residues: CASSYRRTTEAFF.

The V gene is TRBV19, the J gene TRBJ2-5; D unclear. Looked up from germline, CDR1 is LNHDA and CDR2 is SQIVND (reference sequence). CDR3 length: 14 amino acids. Trimming removed 1 base from V and 0 bases from J, with 6 bases in between. The CDR3 DNA sequence: TGTGCCAGTAGTATAGTACAGAACCAAGAGACCCAGTACTTC. Translation gives CASSIVQNQETQYF.

The rearrangement joins TRBV27 to TRBJ1-1; D may be TRBD1 (6 bases). The length of the CDR3 is 15 residues. Deletions cut 3 bases from V and 2 bases from J, with 13 bases between. In germline, CDR1 is MNHEY, CDR2 SMNVEV (reference sequence). The CDR3 spells CASSFIGGGNTEAFF. DNA for the CDR3: TGTGCCAGCAGTTTTATTGGGGGCGGAAACACTGAAGCTTTCTTT.

The CDR3 loop reads CASRPGQGYEKLFF. DNA for the CDR3: TGTGCCAGCAGGCCGGGACAGGGCTATGAAAAACTGTTTTTT. The chain carries TRBV28 and TRBJ1-4, with TRBD1 matching 9 bases. The V segment lost 6 bases and the J segment 6 bases; nucleotides outside the gene matches: 5. The CDR3 loop spans 14 amino acids. CDR1 MDHEN and CDR2 SYDVKM come from the germline V gene.

J is TRBJ1-1 and V is TRBV7-9, with 7 bases that match TRBD1. The CDR3 loop spans 14 amino acids. Trimming at V came to 3 bases and at J to 4 bases, leaving 5 bases not matched to a gene. Per the germline V gene, CDR1 is SEHNR and CDR2 is FQNEAQ (reference sequence). The CDR3 spells CASSFGTDGTEAFF. The CDR3 bases are TGTGCCAGCAGCTTTGGGACAGATGGCACTGAAGCTTTCTTT. The full variable domain, rest sourced from reference TRBV7-9 and TRBJ1-1, is DTGVSQNPRHKITKRGQNVTFRCDPISEHNRLYWYRQTLGQGPEFLTYFQNEAQLEKSRLLSDRFSAERPKGSFSTLEIQRTEQGDSAMYLCASSFGTDGTEAFFGQGTRLTVV.

This clone was observed a few times. The chain recombines TRBV13 with TRBJ2-7; 9 bases map to TRBD2. With 5 bases clipped from V and 1 base from J, the junction kept 3 bases outside the gene matches. The CDR3 is 14 amino acids. The V gene's germline CDR1 is PRHDT and CDR2 FYEKMQ (reference sequence). CDR3 in amino acids: CASSLTSGSYEQYF. CDR3 bases: TGTGCCAGCAGCCTGACTAGCGGATCCTACGAGCAGTACTTC.

This chain uses TRBV4-1 with TRBJ2-7; 7 bases fit TRBD2. CDR3 length: 16 residues. Germline V CDR1 and CDR2: MGHRA, YSYEKL. V shed 1 base and J 4 bases; nucleotides not matched to a gene: 10. CDR3 nucleotide sequence: TGCGCCAGCAGCCAAGTCCACGGAGCGGGAAGTTACGAGCAGTACTTC. This sequence encodes CASSQVHGAGSYEQYF.

The table lists this clone with a count of one. V and J are TRBV5-1 and TRBJ1-1; 7 bases match TRBD1. V lost 6 bases, J lost 4 bases, and 12 bases stayed unmatched. The CDR3 covers 15 residues. Germline CDR1 SGHRS, CDR2 YFSETQ. Here the CDR3 DNA reads TGCGCCAGCACCATATACTCAGGGGGGTTCACTGAAGCTTTCTTT. Amino acids: CASTIYSGGFTEAFF.

This chain links TRBV7-9 with TRBJ2-1, with D maybe TRBD1 (6 bases). The V gene lost 2 bases and the J gene lost 7 bases, with 6 bases spanning the gap. CDR1 is SEHNR, CDR2 FQNEAQ, per germline (reference sequence). CDR3 length: 12 amino acids. CDR3 in amino acids: CASSLQGNEQFF. CDR3 DNA sequence: TGTGCCAGCAGCTTACAGGGGAATGAGCAGTTCTTC. Full variable domain (outside the CDR3, taken from reference TRBV7-9 and TRBJ2-1): DTGVSQNPRHKITKRGQNVTFRCDPISEHNRLYWYRQTLGQGPEFLTYFQNEAQLEKSRLLSDRFSAERPKGSFSTLEIQRTEQGDSAMYLCASSLQGNEQFFGPGTRLTVL.

CDR3: CASSVVAGSDTQYF. CDR3 bases: TGTGCCAGCAGCGTAGTTGCAGGGTCGGATACGCAGTATTTT. The gene calls are TRBV9 and TRBJ2-3; D is possibly TRBD1 (5 bases). Trimming cost V 0 bases and J 6 bases, with 11 bases left between them. CDR1 is SGDLS, CDR2 YYNGEE, per germline. The length of the CDR3 is 14 residues.

V usage is TRBV6-5 and J usage is TRBJ2-1; 7 positions match TRBD2. Germline V lookup: CDR1 MNHEY, CDR2 SVGAGI. The trim removed 2 bases at V and 4 bases at J, leaving 5 bases unmatched. This CDR3 is 15 amino acids long. This CDR3 reads CASSYTAGAYNEQFF. CDR3 sequence (DNA): TGTGCCAGCAGTTACACTGCGGGAGCGTACAATGAGCAGTTCTTC.

The rearrangement joins TRBV7-7 to TRBJ2-5, with 8 bases identical to TRBD2. This CDR3 comprises 11 residues. Germline lookup yields CDR1 SSHAT and CDR2 FNYEAQ (reference sequence). The CDR3 sequence is CASGEQETQYF. In nucleotides, the CDR3 is TGTGCTAGCGGGGAGCAAGAGACCCAGTACTTC.

The chain links TRBV29-1 to TRBJ1-1, with unresolved D. This CDR3 has 16 residues. Germline loops: CDR1 SQVTM, CDR2 ANQGSEA. The germline V and J ends were trimmed by 4 bases and 1 base, with 19 bases remaining between them. The CDR3 spells CSVVAQRHSTNTEAFF. CDR3 coding DNA: TGCAGCGTTGTTGCACAGAGACACTCCACGAACACTGAAGCTTTCTTT.

The sample holds a few counts of this clone. This chain links TRBV6-4 with TRBJ1-1; no clear D. This CDR3 has 14 residues. CDR1 is MRHNA and CDR2 is SNTAGT in the germline V gene. Trimming shortened V by 3 bases and J by 1 base, and 9 bases separated the two germline ends. The CDR3 sequence: CASSESYGNTEAFF. The CDR3, as DNA: TGTGCCAGCAGTGAGTCCTACGGGAACACTGAAGCTTTCTTT.

The V and J genes are TRBV10-3 and TRBJ2-3, with no clear D. The ends were cut back, 4 bases at V and 4 bases at J, with 3 bases in the middle. CDR1 and CDR2 from the germline V gene are ENHRY and SYGVKD. The CDR3 contains 11 residues. The CDR3 region has the DNA TGTGCCATCAGTGGAGCAGATACGCAGTATTTT. It yields the protein CAISGADTQYF.

This chain joins TRBV19 and TRBJ1-5; D gene ambiguous. Germline V gene data show CDR1 as LNHDA and CDR2 as SQIVND (reference sequence). The V end was cut by 5 bases, the J end by 0 bases, with 11 bases between. This CDR3 comprises 15 residues. The chain's CDR3 is CASSLSVYSNQPQHF. As DNA, the CDR3 is TGTGCCAGTAGTTTGTCCGTATATAGCAATCAGCCCCAGCATTTT.

The gene calls are TRBV7-9 and TRBJ2-3; maybe TRBD1 (6 bases). The V gene lost 5 bases and the J gene lost 4 bases, with 7 bases spanning the gap. This CDR3 is built from 12 residues. Germline V gene data show CDR1 as SEHNR and CDR2 as FQNEAQ (reference sequence). CDR3 sequence (DNA): TGTGCCAGCAGCCGGACAGCAGATACGCAGTATTTT. Translated: CASSRTADTQYF.

This chain uses TRBV11-3 with TRBJ2-3, with TRBD2 matching 10 bases. Germline V CDR1 and CDR2: SGHNT, YENEEA. V shed 4 bases and J 0 bases; nucleotides not matched to a gene: 4. The CDR3 extends over 16 amino acids. CDR3 in DNA: TGTGCCAGCAGCTACGCAGCGGGGGGGAGCACAGATACGCAGTATTTT. Its translation: CASSYAAGGSTDTQYF.

This chain links TRBV10-2 with TRBJ2-2; TRBD2 might be the D (6 bases). There are 15 residues in the CDR3. In germline, CDR1 is WSHSY, CDR2 SAAADI. Trimming stripped 6 bases from V and 5 bases from J, with 16 bases between. The CDR3 loop reads CASRNDGGGTGELFF. The DNA of the CDR3 is TGCGCCAGCAGGAATGACGGGGGAGGTACCGGGGAGCTGTTTTTT.

The chain is built from TRBV29-1 and TRBJ1-1; 8 positions match TRBD1. The CDR3 is made up of 13 amino acids. V was clipped by 7 bases and J by 3 bases; unmatched bases: 7. Germline V gives CDR1 SQVTM, CDR2 ANQGSEA. The CDR3 loop is CSASDRADTEAFF. The CDR3 DNA follows: TGCAGCGCATCGGACAGGGCCGACACTGAAGCTTTCTTT.

CDR3 protein: CAWSPPTGKYEQYV. The CDR3, as DNA: TGTGCCTGGAGTCCCCCGACAGGGAAGTACGAGCAGTACGTC. The J gene is TRBJ2-7, the V gene TRBV30, with 7 bases aligning to TRBD1. V was clipped by 2 bases and J by 4 bases; unmatched bases: 8. Looked up from germline, CDR1 is GTSNPN and CDR2 is SVGIG (reference sequence). This CDR3 is 14 amino acids long.

There are a few counts of this clone. This chain uses TRBV10-1 with TRBJ2-7; tentative D call: TRBD2 (6 bases). Trimming removed 3 bases at V and 7 bases at J, with 13 bases between. Germline loops: CDR1 WNHNN, CDR2 SYGVQD (reference sequence). The CDR3 is 13 amino acids. The CDR3 nucleotides are TGCGCCAGCAGTGATGGCCCGGCGGGGGAGCAGTACGTC. Translating gives CASSDGPAGEQYV.

The V gene is TRBV6-5, the J gene TRBJ1-5; tentative D call: TRBD1 (5 bases). The CDR3 length is 14 residues. The germline CDR1 and CDR2 sequences are MNHEY and SVGAGI. Trimming left V 3 bases short and J 3 bases short, with 9 bases between. The CDR3: CASSYRGINQPQHF. The DNA of the CDR3 is TGTGCCAGCAGTTATCGGGGGATCAATCAGCCCCAGCATTTT.

This clone has just one count. The chain joins TRBV28 to TRBJ1-5; 8 positions match TRBD1. Germline CDR1 and CDR2: MDHEN and SYDVKM. V was pared by 7 bases and J by 6 bases, with 5 bases of the junction left unmatched. This CDR3 has 13 amino acids. The CDR3 spells CASTQGAGQPQHF. The DNA of the CDR3 is TGTGCCAGCACTCAGGGGGCCGGTCAGCCCCAGCATTTT.

V usage is TRBV10-3 and J usage is TRBJ2-2; D is unresolved. The V gene lost 2 bases and the J gene lost 1 base, with 5 bases spanning the gap. The CDR3 has 14 residues. The germline gives CDR1 ENHRY, CDR2 SYGVKD. The CDR3 DNA reads as TGTGCCATCAGTGAGGACTGGAACACCGGGGAGCTGTTTTTT. It encodes CAISEDWNTGELFF.

This rearrangement joins TRBV18 to TRBJ1-5, with 8 bases that match TRBD1. The CDR3 loop spans 16 amino acids. CDR1 KGHSH and CDR2 LQKENI come from the germline V gene. With V trimmed by 6 bases and J by 4 bases, 11 bases remained unmatched. DNA of the CDR3: TGTGCCAGCTCCCCGGCGGGTACAGGGGGTAATCAGCCCCAGCATTTT. Its protein is CASSPAGTGGNQPQHF.